These T cell receptor beta chains were read from a single sample in a study of cytomegalovirus exposure and HLA in healthy donors. TCRdb's table, derived via immunoSEQ multiplex PCR, lists solely in-frame clones and lacks some. Among 200,000 or so clones listed, 84% were seen once. The sample taken for sequencing was PBMCs. These receptors originate from a boy aged 5-17 years in good health and CMV-seronegative. Each CDR3 is given with its conserved first and last residue. Each record gives: clone size, D gene, V gene, CDR3 length, J gene, CDR3 protein, CDR3 DNA. The D gene is left open where the match is weak. Size tells how often a clone was seen (once, few, many) or the class of an expanded clone, and some rows leave it out.

-,TRBD1,TRBV4-2,15,TRBJ1-1,CASSPRGGLGTEAFF,TGTGCCAGCAGCCCTAGAGGGGGCCTGGGCACTGAAGCTTTCTTT
-,TRBD1,TRBV5-6,18,TRBJ2-7,CASSLNLLFGTGTYEQYF,TGTGCCAGCAGCTTGAATCTTTTGTTCGGGACAGGCACCTACGAGCAGTACTTC
once,-,TRBV5-4,13,TRBJ1-1,CASSLVGGPEAFF,TGTGCCAGCAGCTTGGTTGGGGGCCCTGAAGCTTTCTTT
-,TRBD1,TRBV10-3,12,TRBJ2-7,CAYRGQGNEQYF,TGTGCCTACCGGGGACAGGGTAACGAGCAGTACTTC
-,TRBD2,TRBV27,13,TRBJ2-7,CASRAGEVSEQYF,TGTGCCAGCCGGGCGGGAGAGGTTTCCGAGCAGTACTTC
-,-,TRBV4-1,15,TRBJ2-3,CASSSLAEHTDTQYF,TGCGCCAGCAGCTCCTTAGCGGAGCACACAGATACGCAGTATTTT
-,-,TRBV27,13,TRBJ2-7,CASVGQMAGEQYF,TGTGCCAGCGTAGGACAGATGGCCGGAGAGCAGTACTTC
-,TRBD1,TRBV30,13,TRBJ1-4,CAWSRDRGEKLFF,TGTGCCTGGAGTCGGGACAGGGGTGAAAAACTGTTTTTT
-,TRBD1,TRBV5-1,14,TRBJ1-5,CASQGQVHRQPQHF,TGCGCCAGCCAGGGACAGGTTCATCGTCAGCCCCAGCATTTT
-,TRBD1,TRBV6-1,14,TRBJ1-4,CASSLQGAGEKLFF,TGTGCCAGCAGTTTACAGGGGGCTGGGGAAAAACTGTTTTTT
-,TRBD1,TRBV2,13,TRBJ1-4,CATTGTGYEKLFF,TGTGCCACCACCGGGACAGGGTATGAAAAACTGTTTTTT
-,-,TRBV5-8,13,TRBJ1-2,CASSWALNYGYTF,TGTGCCAGCAGCTGGGCGCTTAACTATGGCTACACCTTC
-,-,TRBV19,12,TRBJ1-2,CASSGDGYGYTF,TGTGCCAGTAGCGGAGACGGGTATGGCTACACCTTC
-,TRBD1,TRBV5-1,16,TRBJ2-1,CASSRGPGTGDNEQFF,TGCGCCAGCAGCCGTGGACCCGGGACAGGGGACAATGAGCAGTTCTTC
once,TRBD1,TRBV25-1,17,TRBJ1-2,CASSESRQGAYNYGYTF,TGTGCCAGCAGTGAATCGAGACAGGGGGCTTATAACTATGGCTACACCTTC
-,-,TRBV4-2,15,TRBJ2-7,CASSERAWESYEQYF,TGTGCCAGCAGCGAAAGGGCGTGGGAGTCCTACGAGCAGTACTTC
-,TRBD1,TRBV29-1,11,TRBJ1-2,CSVEDRGGYTF,TGCAGCGTAGAGGACAGGGGAGGCTACACCTTC
-,-,TRBV13,16,TRBJ2-7,CASSSLRQVSSYEQYF,TGTGCCAGCAGCTCCCTTAGACAGGTCAGCTCCTACGAGCAGTACTTC
-,-,TRBV25-1,13,TRBJ1-5,CASSTRGNQPQHF,TGTGCCAGCAGTACCCGAGGCAATCAGCCCCAGCATTTT
-,TRBD2,TRBV2,18,TRBJ2-1,CASSGTSGTGPSYNEQFF,TGTGCCAGCAGTGGAACTAGCGGCACCGGGCCCTCCTACAATGAGCAGTTCTTC
-,-,TRBV2,13,TRBJ1-6,CASLWGRDSPLHF,TGTGCCAGCTTGTGGGGGCGCGATTCACCCCTCCACTTT
-,-,TRBV30,14,TRBJ1-5,CAWSGGGLGQPQHF,TGTGCCTGGAGTGGGGGGGGATTGGGACAGCCCCAGCATTTT
-,-,TRBV30,13,TRBJ2-5,CAWSGGVGETQYF,TGTGCCTGGAGCGGCGGGGTGGGAGAGACCCAGTACTTC
-,-,TRBV7-2,14,TRBJ2-5,CASSLRRIQETQYF,TGTGCCAGCAGCTTAAGGCGGATCCAAGAGACCCAGTACTTC
-,-,TRBV5-1,14,TRBJ1-1,CASSRARGNTEAFF,TGTGCCAGCAGCCGGGCTCGGGGAAACACTGAAGCTTTCTTT
-,TRBD1,TRBV29-1,13,TRBJ1-5,CSVSGTVNQPQHF,TGCAGCGTTTCCGGGACAGTCAATCAGCCCCAGCATTTT
-,TRBD1,TRBV9,16,TRBJ1-3,CASSKDRAPSGNTIYF,TGTGCCAGCAGCAAAGACAGGGCTCCCTCTGGAAACACCATATATTTT